Listed below are T cell receptor beta chains from one sample, sequenced in a study of cytomegalovirus exposure and HLA in healthy donors. Produced via immunoSEQ multiplex PCR; TCRdb's table is partial and in-frame only. Of 180,000 or so clones listed, about nine tenths are singletons. Source material: PBMCs. All receptors come from a man aged 25 to 40 in good health and CMV-seropositive. Each CDR3 is given with its conserved first and last residue. D genes are given only for firm matches. Expanded clones get a size class; other rows say once, few or many, or leave the size out.

J: TRBJ1-6
D: TRBD1
size: NA
V: TRBV11-3
CDR3: CASSLGRGPGYNSPLHF
DNA: TGTGCCAGCAGCTTAGGAAGGGGGCCTGGGTATAATTCACCCCTCCACTTT

J: TRBJ1-2
D: NA
size: NA
V: TRBV2
CDR3: CASSDWRQGGDYGYTF
DNA: TGTGCCAGCAGTGATTGGCGGCAGGGAGGGGACTATGGCTACACCTTC

J: TRBJ2-7
D: NA
size: once
V: TRBV7-6
CDR3: CASSHVVGRDGHEQYF
DNA: TGTGCCAGCAGCCACGTGGTCGGCAGGGATGGCCACGAGCAGTACTTC

J: TRBJ2-1
D: NA
size: NA
V: TRBV27
CDR3: CASSFNSYNEQFF
DNA: TGTGCCAGCAGTTTCAACAGTTACAATGAGCAGTTCTTC

J: TRBJ1-1
D: TRBD1
size: NA
V: TRBV4-1
CDR3: CASSHSSQGGMNTEAFF
DNA: TGCGCCAGCAGCCATTCGTCGCAGGGGGGGATGAACACTGAAGCTTTCTTT

J: TRBJ1-4
D: NA
size: NA
V: TRBV5-6
CDR3: CASSFGVNEKLFF
DNA: TGTGCCAGCAGCTTTGGTGTGAATGAAAAACTGTTTTTT

J: TRBJ2-1
D: NA
size: NA
V: TRBV12-1
CDR3: CASSFPDEQFF
DNA: TGTGCCAGCAGCTTTCCCGATGAGCAGTTCTTC

J: TRBJ1-2
D: NA
size: NA
V: TRBV27
CDR3: CASSQSGRANGYTF
DNA: TGTGCCAGCAGCCAGTCGGGGCGCGCAAATGGCTACACCTTC

J: TRBJ1-4
D: NA
size: once
V: TRBV2
CDR3: CASVSEPDEKLFF
DNA: TGTGCCAGTGTCAGCGAACCCGATGAAAAACTGTTTTTT

J: TRBJ2-1
D: TRBD2
size: NA
V: TRBV13
CDR3: CASSLRGGAYNEQFF
DNA: TGTGCCAGCAGCTTACGGGGGGGCGCCTACAATGAGCAGTTCTTC

J: TRBJ2-7
D: NA
size: NA
V: TRBV6-6
CDR3: CASTLGDGNYEQYF
DNA: TGTGCCAGCACCCTTGGGGACGGGAACTACGAGCAGTACTTC

J: TRBJ1-2
D: NA
size: once
V: TRBV6-1
CDR3: CASGPYGYTF
DNA: TGTGCCAGTGGTCCCTATGGCTACACCTTC

J: TRBJ1-2
D: NA
size: NA
V: TRBV6-1
CDR3: CASSAGWDSNYGYTF
DNA: TGTGCCAGCAGTGCGGGATGGGACTCTAACTATGGCTACACCTTC

J: TRBJ2-7
D: TRBD1
size: NA
V: TRBV5-1
CDR3: CASSLMTGNEQYF
DNA: TGCGCCAGCAGCTTAATGACAGGGAACGAGCAGTACTTC

J: TRBJ1-4
D: NA
size: once
V: TRBV2
CDR3: CASSEIDTSHEKLFF
DNA: TGTGCCAGCAGTGAGATCGACACATCGCATGAAAAACTGTTTTTT

J: TRBJ2-6
D: NA
size: NA
V: TRBV7-9
CDR3: CASSSPTGGLANVLTF
DNA: TGTGCCAGCAGCTCCCCGACAGGAGGATTGGCCAACGTCCTGACTTTC

J: TRBJ1-1
D: TRBD1
size: once
V: TRBV11-2
CDR3: CASSSTGGTDTEAFF
DNA: TGTGCCAGCAGCTCAACAGGGGGGACGGACACTGAAGCTTTCTTT

J: TRBJ2-2
D: TRBD1
size: NA
V: TRBV5-1
CDR3: CASSKTGTGDTGELFF
DNA: TGCGCCAGCAGCAAGACCGGGACAGGGGACACCGGGGAGCTGTTTTTT

J: TRBJ1-5
D: TRBD1
size: NA
V: TRBV15
CDR3: CATSSGTGGRPSNQPQHF
DNA: TGTGCCACCAGCTCCGGGACAGGAGGGAGGCCCAGCAATCAGCCCCAGCATTTT

J: TRBJ2-2
D: TRBD2
size: NA
V: TRBV19
CDR3: CASSIENSGATGELFF
DNA: TGTGCCAGTAGTATAGAGAATAGCGGGGCCACCGGGGAGCTGTTTTTT

J: TRBJ2-1
D: TRBD2
size: NA
V: TRBV2
CDR3: CASRSGTSGPNEQFF
DNA: TGTGCCAGCAGATCCGGGACTAGCGGACCCAATGAGCAGTTCTTC

J: TRBJ2-2
D: TRBD2
size: NA
V: TRBV5-6
CDR3: CASSKMGLADTGELFF
DNA: TGTGCCAGCAGCAAGATGGGACTAGCGGACACCGGGGAGCTGTTTTTT

J: TRBJ2-3
D: NA
size: few
V: TRBV6-5
CDR3: CASSYSQGTDTQYF
DNA: TGTGCCAGCAGTTACTCGCAGGGCACAGATACGCAGTATTTT

J: TRBJ2-1
D: TRBD2
size: NA
V: TRBV6-5
CDR3: CASSYSASGSSVKFF
DNA: TGTGCCAGCAGTTACTCGGCTAGCGGGAGCTCGGTTAAGTTCTTC

J: TRBJ2-1
D: NA
size: NA
V: TRBV5-6
CDR3: CASSQGDYYNEQFF
DNA: TGTGCCAGCAGCCAGGGGGACTACTACAATGAGCAGTTCTTC

J: TRBJ2-7
D: NA
size: NA
V: TRBV9
CDR3: CASSVGGMSSSYEQYF
DNA: TGTGCCAGCAGCGTGGGGGGTATGTCGTCCTCCTACGAGCAGTACTTC

J: TRBJ2-7
D: TRBD2
size: NA
V: TRBV9
CDR3: CASSVQIAGGLDEQYF
DNA: TGTGCCAGCAGCGTGCAGATAGCGGGGGGGCTTGACGAGCAGTACTTC

J: TRBJ2-1
D: TRBD2
size: NA
V: TRBV7-3
CDR3: CASSLMLAGVYNEQFF
DNA: TGTGCCAGCAGCTTAATGCTAGCGGGGGTCTACAATGAGCAGTTCTTC

J: TRBJ2-1
D: NA
size: NA
V: TRBV16
CDR3: CASSQSRTVPYNEQFF
DNA: TGTGCCAGCAGCCAATCGCGGACAGTTCCCTACAATGAGCAGTTCTTC

J: TRBJ2-1
D: TRBD2
size: NA
V: TRBV7-7
CDR3: CASSVVLAGVGNEQFF
DNA: TGTGCTAGCAGCGTAGTACTAGCGGGAGTGGGCAATGAGCAGTTCTTC

J: TRBJ1-2
D: NA
size: NA
V: TRBV9
CDR3: CASSLTGHGGYTF
DNA: TGTGCCAGCAGCCTCACAGGGCACGGTGGCTACACCTTC

J: TRBJ2-3
D: TRBD2
size: NA
V: TRBV28
CDR3: CASRPAGLAGGTDTQYF
DNA: TGTGCCAGCAGGCCTGCCGGTCTAGCGGGAGGTACAGATACGCAGTATTTT

J: TRBJ2-7
D: NA
size: NA
V: TRBV27
CDR3: CASSLGRTYEQYF
DNA: TGTGCCAGCAGTTTAGGCAGGACCTACGAGCAGTACTTC

J: TRBJ2-3
D: NA
size: NA
V: TRBV19
CDR3: CASSLGRADTQYF
DNA: TGTGCCAGTAGCCTCGGGCGAGCAGATACGCAGTATTTT

J: TRBJ1-2
D: NA
size: NA
V: TRBV5-4
CDR3: CASSRPTNYGYTF
DNA: TGTGCCAGCAGCAGGCCAACAAATTATGGCTACACCTTC

J: TRBJ1-4
D: NA
size: once
V: TRBV5-6
CDR3: CASSGSETGDEKLFF
DNA: TGTGCCAGCAGCGGGTCGGAGACGGGGGATGAAAAACTGTTTTTT

J: TRBJ1-2
D: NA
size: NA
V: TRBV6-1
CDR3: CASSESGQSMGYTF
DNA: TGTGCCAGCAGTGAATCAGGACAGTCGATGGGCTACACCTTC

J: TRBJ2-4
D: TRBD1
size: once
V: TRBV7-3
CDR3: CASSPQGARPKNIQYF
DNA: TGTGCCAGCAGCCCACAGGGGGCCCGACCCAAAAACATTCAGTACTTC

J: TRBJ2-5
D: NA
size: NA
V: TRBV27
CDR3: CASRRGRGVSETQYF
DNA: TGTGCCAGCAGGAGGGGCAGGGGGGTTTCAGAGACCCAGTACTTC

J: TRBJ2-5
D: TRBD1
size: NA
V: TRBV4-3
CDR3: CASSQGTGDQETQYF
DNA: TGCGCCAGCAGCCAGGGTACAGGGGATCAAGAGACCCAGTACTTC

J: TRBJ2-7
D: NA
size: NA
V: TRBV6-8
CDR3: CASSYRTGRGNEQYF
DNA: TGTGCCAGCAGTTACCGGACAGGGAGGGGGAACGAGCAGTACTTC

J: TRBJ1-2
D: NA
size: once
V: TRBV11-2
CDR3: CASSLWVSGGNGYTF
DNA: TGTGCCAGCAGCTTATGGGTGAGCGGGGGAAACGGCTACACCTTC

J: TRBJ2-2
D: NA
size: NA
V: TRBV5-4
CDR3: CASSLVGGGYTGELFF
DNA: TGTGCCAGCAGCTTGGTGGGGGGCGGGTACACCGGGGAGCTGTTTTTT

J: TRBJ1-1
D: NA
size: NA
V: TRBV9
CDR3: CASSDGVNTEAFF
DNA: TGTGCCAGCAGTGATGGGGTGAACACTGAAGCTTTCTTT

J: TRBJ2-7
D: TRBD2
size: NA
V: TRBV11-2
CDR3: CASSLSSGYEQYF
DNA: TGTGCCAGCAGCTTATCTAGCGGGTACGAGCAGTACTTC

J: TRBJ1-6
D: NA
size: NA
V: TRBV6-6
CDR3: CASSYEGGNSPLHF
DNA: TGTGCCAGCAGTTACGAGGGGGGGAATTCACCCCTCCACTTT

J: TRBJ1-2
D: NA
size: NA
V: TRBV2
CDR3: CASSVGQGTGYTF
DNA: TGTGCCAGCAGTGTGGGTCAGGGCACTGGCTACACCTTC

J: TRBJ2-7
D: TRBD2
size: NA
V: TRBV5-1
CDR3: CASSFGGGSSYEQYF
DNA: TGCGCCAGCAGCTTTGGCGGGGGTAGCTCCTACGAGCAGTACTTC

J: TRBJ2-7
D: TRBD2
size: once
V: TRBV7-3
CDR3: CASSWSGGAYEQYF
DNA: TGTGCCAGCAGCTGGAGCGGGGGGGCCTACGAGCAGTACTTC

J: TRBJ2-7
D: NA
size: NA
V: TRBV2
CDR3: CASSDGGGESYEQYF
DNA: TGTGCCAGCAGTGATGGGGGGGGCGAGTCCTACGAGCAGTACTTC